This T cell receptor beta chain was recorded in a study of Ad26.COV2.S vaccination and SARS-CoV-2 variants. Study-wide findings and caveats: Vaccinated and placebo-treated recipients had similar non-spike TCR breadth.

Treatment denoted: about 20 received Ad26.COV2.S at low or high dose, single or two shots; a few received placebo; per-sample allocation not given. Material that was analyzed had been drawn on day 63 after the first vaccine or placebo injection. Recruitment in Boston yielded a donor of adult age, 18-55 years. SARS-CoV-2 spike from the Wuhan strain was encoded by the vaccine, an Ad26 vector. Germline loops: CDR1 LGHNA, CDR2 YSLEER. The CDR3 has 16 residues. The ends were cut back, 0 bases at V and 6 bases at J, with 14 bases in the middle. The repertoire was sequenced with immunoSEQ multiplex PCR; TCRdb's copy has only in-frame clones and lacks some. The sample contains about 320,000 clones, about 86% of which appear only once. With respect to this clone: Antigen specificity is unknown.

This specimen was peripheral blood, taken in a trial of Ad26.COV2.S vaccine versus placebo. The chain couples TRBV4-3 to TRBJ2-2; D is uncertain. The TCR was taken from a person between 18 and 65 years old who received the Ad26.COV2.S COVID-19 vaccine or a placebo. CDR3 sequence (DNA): TGCGCCAGCAGCCAAGAGAGAAACTCGTGGGCCGGGGAGCTGTTTTTT. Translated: CASSQERNSWAGELFF.